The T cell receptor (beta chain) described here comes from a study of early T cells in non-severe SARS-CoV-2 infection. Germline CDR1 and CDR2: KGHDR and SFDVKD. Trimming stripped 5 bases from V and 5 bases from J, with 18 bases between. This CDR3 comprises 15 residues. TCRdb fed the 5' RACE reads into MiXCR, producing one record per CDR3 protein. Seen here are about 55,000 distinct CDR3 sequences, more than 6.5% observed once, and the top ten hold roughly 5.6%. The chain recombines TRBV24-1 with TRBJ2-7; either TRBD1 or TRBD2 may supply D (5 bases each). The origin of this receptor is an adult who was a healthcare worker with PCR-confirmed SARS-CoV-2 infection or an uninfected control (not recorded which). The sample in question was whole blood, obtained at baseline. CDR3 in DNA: TGTGCCACCAGTGTGGGGACCCTCGGTCACCACGAGCAGTACTTC. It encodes CATSVGTLGHHEQYF.